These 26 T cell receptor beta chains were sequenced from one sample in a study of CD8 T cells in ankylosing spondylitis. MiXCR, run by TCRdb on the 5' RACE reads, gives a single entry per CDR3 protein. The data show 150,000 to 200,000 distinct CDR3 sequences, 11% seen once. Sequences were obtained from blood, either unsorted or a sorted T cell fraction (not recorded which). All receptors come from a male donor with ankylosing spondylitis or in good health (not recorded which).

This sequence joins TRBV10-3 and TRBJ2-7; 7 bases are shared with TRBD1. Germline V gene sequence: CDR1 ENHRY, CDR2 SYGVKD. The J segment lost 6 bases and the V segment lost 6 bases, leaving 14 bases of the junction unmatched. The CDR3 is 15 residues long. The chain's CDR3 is CAIREQGTPSREQYF. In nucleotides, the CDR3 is TGTGCCATCAGGGAACAGGGGACCCCCTCTCGCGAGCAGTACTTC.

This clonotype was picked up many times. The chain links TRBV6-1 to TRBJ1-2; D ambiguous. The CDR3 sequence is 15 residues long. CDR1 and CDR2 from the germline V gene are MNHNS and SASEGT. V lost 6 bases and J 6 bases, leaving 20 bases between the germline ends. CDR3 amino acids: CASRTSTGIFHGYTF. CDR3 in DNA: TGTGCCAGCAGAACTTCTACCGGGATCTTCCATGGCTACACCTTC.

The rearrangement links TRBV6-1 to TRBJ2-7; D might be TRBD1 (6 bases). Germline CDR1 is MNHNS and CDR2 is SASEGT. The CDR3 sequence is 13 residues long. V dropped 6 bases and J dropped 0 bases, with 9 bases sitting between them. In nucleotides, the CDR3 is TGTGCCAGCAGGCCGGACAGCTCCTACGAGCAGTACTTC. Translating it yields CASRPDSSYEQYF.

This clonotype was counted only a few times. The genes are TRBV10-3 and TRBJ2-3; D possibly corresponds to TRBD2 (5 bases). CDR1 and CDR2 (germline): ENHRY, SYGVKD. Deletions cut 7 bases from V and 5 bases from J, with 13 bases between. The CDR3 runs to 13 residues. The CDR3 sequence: CAINPDGEDTQYF. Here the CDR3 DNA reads TGTGCCATCAACCCGGACGGGGAAGATACGCAGTATTTT.

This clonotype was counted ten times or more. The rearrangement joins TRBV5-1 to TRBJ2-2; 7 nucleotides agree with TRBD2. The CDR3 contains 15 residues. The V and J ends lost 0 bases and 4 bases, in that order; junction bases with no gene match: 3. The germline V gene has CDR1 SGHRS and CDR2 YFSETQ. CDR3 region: CASSLEGLPTGELFF. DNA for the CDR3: TGCGCCAGCAGCTTGGAGGGACTACCCACCGGGGAGCTGTTTTTT.

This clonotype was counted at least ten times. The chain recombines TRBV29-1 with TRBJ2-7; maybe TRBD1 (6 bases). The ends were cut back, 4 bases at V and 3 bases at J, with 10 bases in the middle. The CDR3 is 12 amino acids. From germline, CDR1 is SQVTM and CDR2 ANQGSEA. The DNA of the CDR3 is TGCAGCGTTGTTACAGGGCTCTACGAGCAGTACTTC. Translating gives CSVVTGLYEQYF.

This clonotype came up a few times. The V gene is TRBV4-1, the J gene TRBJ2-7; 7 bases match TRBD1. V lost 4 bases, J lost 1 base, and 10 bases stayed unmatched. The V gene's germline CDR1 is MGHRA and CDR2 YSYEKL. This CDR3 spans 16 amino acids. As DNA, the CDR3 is TGCGCCAGCAGCCGCACCGGGACAGCGTTTTCCTACGAGCAGTACTTC. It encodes CASSRTGTAFSYEQYF.

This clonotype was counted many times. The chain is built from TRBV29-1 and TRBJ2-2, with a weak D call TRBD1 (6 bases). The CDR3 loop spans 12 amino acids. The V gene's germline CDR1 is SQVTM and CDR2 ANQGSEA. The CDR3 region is CSSGVATGELFF. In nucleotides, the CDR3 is TGCAGTTCAGGGGTCGCCACCGGGGAGCTGTTTTTT.

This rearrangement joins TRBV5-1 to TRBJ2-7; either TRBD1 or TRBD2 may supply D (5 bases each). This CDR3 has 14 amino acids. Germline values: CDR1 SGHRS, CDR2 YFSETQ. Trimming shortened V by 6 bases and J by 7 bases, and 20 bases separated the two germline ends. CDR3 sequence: CASNSGTHVGEQYF. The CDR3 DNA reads TGCGCCAGCAATTCCGGGACGCACGTTGGGGAGCAGTACTTC.

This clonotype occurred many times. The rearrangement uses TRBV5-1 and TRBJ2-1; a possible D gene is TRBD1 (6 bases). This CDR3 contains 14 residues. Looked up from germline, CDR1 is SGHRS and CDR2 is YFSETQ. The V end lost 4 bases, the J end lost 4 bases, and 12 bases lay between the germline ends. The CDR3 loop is CASSTRDMYNEQFF. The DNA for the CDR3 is TGCGCCAGCAGCACCCGGGACATGTACAATGAGCAGTTCTTC.

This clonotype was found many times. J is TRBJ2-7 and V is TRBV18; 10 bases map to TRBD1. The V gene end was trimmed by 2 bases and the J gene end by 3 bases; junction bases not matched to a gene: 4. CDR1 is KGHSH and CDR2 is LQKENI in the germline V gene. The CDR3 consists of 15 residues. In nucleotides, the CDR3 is TGTGCCAGCTCACCAACTAGGGACAGGGGCTACGAGCAGTACTTC. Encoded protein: CASSPTRDRGYEQYF.

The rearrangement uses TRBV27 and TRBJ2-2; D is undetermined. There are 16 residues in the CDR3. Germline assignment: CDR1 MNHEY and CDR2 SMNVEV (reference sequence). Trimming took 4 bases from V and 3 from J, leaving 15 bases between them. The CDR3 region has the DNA TGTGCCAGCAGTTCAATTATCGCTGGGCACACCGGGGAGCTGTTTTTT. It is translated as CASSSIIAGHTGELFF.

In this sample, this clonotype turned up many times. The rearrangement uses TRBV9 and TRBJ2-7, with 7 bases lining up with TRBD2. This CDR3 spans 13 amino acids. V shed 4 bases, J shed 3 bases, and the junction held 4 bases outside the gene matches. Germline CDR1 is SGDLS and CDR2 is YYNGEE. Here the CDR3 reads CASSPRTSYEQYF. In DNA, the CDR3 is TGTGCCAGCAGCCCCCGGACTAGCTACGAGCAGTACTTC.

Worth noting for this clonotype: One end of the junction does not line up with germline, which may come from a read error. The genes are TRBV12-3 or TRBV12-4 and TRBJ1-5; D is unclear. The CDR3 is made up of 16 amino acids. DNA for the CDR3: TGTGCCAGCAGCTTAGGTCGCAGAGGCTTGAATCAGCCCCAGCATTTT. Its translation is CASSLGRRGLNQPQHF.

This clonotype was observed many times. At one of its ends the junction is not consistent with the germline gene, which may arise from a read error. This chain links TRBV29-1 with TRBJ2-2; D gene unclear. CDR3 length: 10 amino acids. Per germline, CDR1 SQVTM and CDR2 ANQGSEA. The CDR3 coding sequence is TGCAGCGTTTCAACCCCGGGCCTGCTTTTT. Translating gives CSVSTPGLLF.

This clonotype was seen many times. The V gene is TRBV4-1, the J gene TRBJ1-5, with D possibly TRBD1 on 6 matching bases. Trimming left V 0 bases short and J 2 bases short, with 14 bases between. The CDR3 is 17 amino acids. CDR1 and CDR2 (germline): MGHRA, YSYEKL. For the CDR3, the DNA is TGCGCCAGCAGCCAAGATCGGGGGGGCGGACGCAATCAGCCCCAGCATTTT. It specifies CASSQDRGGGRNQPQHF.

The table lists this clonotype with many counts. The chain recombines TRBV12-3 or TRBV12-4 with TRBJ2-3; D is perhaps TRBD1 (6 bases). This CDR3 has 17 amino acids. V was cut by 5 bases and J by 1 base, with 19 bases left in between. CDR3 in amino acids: CASSPAQGGIGTDTQYF. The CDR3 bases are TGTGCCAGCAGTCCGGCACAAGGGGGAATCGGCACAGATACGCAGTATTTT.

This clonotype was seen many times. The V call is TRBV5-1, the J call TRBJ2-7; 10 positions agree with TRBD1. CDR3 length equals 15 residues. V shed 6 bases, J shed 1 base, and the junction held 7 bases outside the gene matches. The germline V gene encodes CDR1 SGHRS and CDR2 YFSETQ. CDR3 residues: CASTDPGQGSYEQYF. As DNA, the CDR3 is TGCGCCAGCACCGATCCGGGACAGGGGTCCTACGAGCAGTACTTC. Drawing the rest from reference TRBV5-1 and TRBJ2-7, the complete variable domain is KAGVTQTPRYLIKTRGQQVTLSCSPISGHRSVSWYQQTPGQGLQFLFEYFSETQRNKGNFPGRFSGRQFSNSRSEMNVSTLELGDSALYLCASTDPGQGSYEQYFGPGTRLTVT.

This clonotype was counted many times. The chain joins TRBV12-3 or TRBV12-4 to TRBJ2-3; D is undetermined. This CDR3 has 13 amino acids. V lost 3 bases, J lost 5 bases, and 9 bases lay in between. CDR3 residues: CASSFRLGDTQYF. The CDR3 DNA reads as TGTGCCAGCAGTTTCCGTCTTGGAGATACGCAGTATTTT.

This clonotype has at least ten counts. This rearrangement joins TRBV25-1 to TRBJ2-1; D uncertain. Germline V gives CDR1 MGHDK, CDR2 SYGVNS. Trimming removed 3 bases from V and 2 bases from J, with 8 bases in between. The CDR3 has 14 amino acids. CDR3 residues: CASSDRAPYNEQFF. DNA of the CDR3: TGTGCCAGCAGTGACCGGGCCCCCTACAATGAGCAGTTCTTC.

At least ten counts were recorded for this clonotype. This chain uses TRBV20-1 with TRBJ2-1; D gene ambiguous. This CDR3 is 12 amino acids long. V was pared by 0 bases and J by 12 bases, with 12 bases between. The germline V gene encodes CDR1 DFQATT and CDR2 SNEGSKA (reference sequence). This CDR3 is CSARDSPLRQFF. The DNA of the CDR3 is TGCAGTGCTAGAGATTCTCCACTAAGGCAGTTCTTC.

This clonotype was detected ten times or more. CDR3 in amino acids: CSARDRGLEISYEQYF. CDR3 in DNA: TGCAGTGCTAGAGATCGGGGACTAGAAATCTCCTACGAGCAGTACTTC. This chain uses TRBV20-1 with TRBJ2-7; 8 bases fit TRBD2. Losses at the gene ends were 0 bases for V and 0 bases for J; bases not matched to a gene: 7. CDR3 size: 16 residues. CDR1 and CDR2 from the germline V gene are DFQATT and SNEGSKA (reference sequence).

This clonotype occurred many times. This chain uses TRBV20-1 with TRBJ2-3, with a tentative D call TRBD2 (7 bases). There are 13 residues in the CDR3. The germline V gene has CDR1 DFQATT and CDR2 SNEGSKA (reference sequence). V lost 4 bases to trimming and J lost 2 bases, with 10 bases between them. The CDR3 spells CSAKGGFTDTQYF. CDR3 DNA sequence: TGCAGTGCTAAGGGGGGGTTCACAGATACGCAGTATTTT.

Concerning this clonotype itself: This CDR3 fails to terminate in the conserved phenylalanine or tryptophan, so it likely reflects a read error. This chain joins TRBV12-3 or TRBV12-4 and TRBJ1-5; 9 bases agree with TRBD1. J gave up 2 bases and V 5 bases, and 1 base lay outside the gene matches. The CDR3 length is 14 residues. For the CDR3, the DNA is TGTGCCAGCAGTCGGACAGGGGGCAATCAGCCCCAGCATATT. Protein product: CASSRTGGNQPQHI.

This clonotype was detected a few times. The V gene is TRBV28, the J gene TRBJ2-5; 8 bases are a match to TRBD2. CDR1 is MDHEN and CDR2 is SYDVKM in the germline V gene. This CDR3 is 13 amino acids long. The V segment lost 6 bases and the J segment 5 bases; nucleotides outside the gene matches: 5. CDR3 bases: TGTGCCAGCAGGGGAGGCGGGAGGGAGACCCAGTACTTC. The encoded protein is CASRGGGRETQYF.

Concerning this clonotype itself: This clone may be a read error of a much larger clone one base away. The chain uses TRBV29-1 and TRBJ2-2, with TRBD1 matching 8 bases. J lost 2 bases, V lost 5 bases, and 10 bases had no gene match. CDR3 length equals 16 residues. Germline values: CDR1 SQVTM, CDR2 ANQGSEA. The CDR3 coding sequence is TGCAGCGTTCCTAAAAGGGCAGGGGGCAACACCGGGGAGCTGTTTTTT. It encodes CSVPKRAGGNTGELFF.